The rows below give T cell receptor beta chains drawn from one sample of a study of T-cell reconstitution after alpha-beta-depleted transplantation in children. TCRdb redid the calling of the PCR reads with MiXCR, one entry per CDR3 protein. The repertoire has 450,000 to 550,000 distinct CDR3 sequences, over 10% of them found once; the top ten carry about 15%. The sample in question was PBMCs, mostly from graft donor cells, obtained 180 days after TCRalphabeta/CD19-depleted stem cell transplant. Receptor source: a female patient aged 2-15 years who had a stem cell transplant for aplastic anemia, so the T cells may come from the graft donor. CDR3s include the opening cysteine and the closing phenylalanine or tryptophan. The order of the fields is clone size, D gene, V gene, J gene, CDR3 DNA, CDR3 protein. A D gene is named only where the DNA matches it firmly. Size values are once, few and many counts, or a class for expanded clones, and some rows have none.

>few|-|TRBV12-3/TRBV12-4|TRBJ1-2
TGTGCCAGCACCCTGGGTGGGATCATCTATGGCTACACCTTC
CASTLGGIIYGYTF
>-|-|TRBV4-3|TRBJ2-3
TGCGCCAGCAGCCAACCATTCTGGGCACGATCTTCCCCAGATACGCAGTATTTT
CASSQPFWARSSPDTQYF
>few|-|TRBV29-1|TRBJ2-7
TGCAGCGGGGAAAACTTAGGTTACGAGCAGTACTTC
CSGENLGYEQYF
>-|-|TRBV12-3/TRBV12-4|TRBJ2-3
TGTGCCAGCAGTTTAGGGAGGTCTACCAAACGGCCAGATACGCAGTATTTT
CASSLGRSTKRPDTQYF
>many|TRBD1|TRBV12-3/TRBV12-4|TRBJ2-2
TGTGCCAGCAGACCGGGACAGGGGGCCATAACCGGGGAGCTGTTTTTT
CASRPGQGAITGELFF
>many|-|TRBV6-5|TRBJ2-5
TGTGCCATCCGCCGCGGGGTCCAAGAGACCCAGTACTTC
CAIRRGVQETQYF
>many|-|TRBV5-1|TRBJ2-1
TGCGCCAGCAGCTTAGCGACTCCTGCCTACAATGAGCAGTTCTTC
CASSLATPAYNEQFF
>-|-|TRBV15|TRBJ2-6
TGTGCCACCAAGCAAAGGGGGGGGGGCCCTGGGGCCAACGTCCTGACTTTC
CATKQRGGGPGANVLTF
>few|TRBD1|TRBV7-6|TRBJ1-2
TGTGCCAGCAGCCAGGGGGCAACTAACTATGGCTACACCTTC
CASSQGATNYGYTF
>many|TRBD2|TRBV29-1|TRBJ2-1
TGCAGCGTTACTGATACTAGCGGGGGTTTTAATGAGCAGTTCTTC
CSVTDTSGGFNEQFF